This T cell receptor (beta chain) stems from a study of T cells in Graves' hyperthyroidism and ophthalmopathy. This clonotype was detected many times. V was clipped by 4 bases and J by 5 bases; unmatched bases: 7. Germline CDR1 LGHDT, CDR2 YNNKEL (reference sequence). The CDR3 covers 14 residues. There were TCR beta CDR3 regions amplified from RNA transcripts. A set of HTBI primers served as the primers for a first-round RT-PCR of the TCR CDR3. TCRdb redid the calling of the multiplex PCR reads with MiXCR, one entry per CDR3 protein. The data hold 350,000 or so distinct CDR3 sequences, with around a fifth observed a single time.

The chain recombines TRBV3-1 with TRBJ1-2, with 7 bases identical to TRBD1. The sample taken for sequencing was blood. The receptor's source is a woman in her 50s with Graves' hyperthyroidism. CDR3 residues: CASSPDRVSYGYTF. DNA for the CDR3: TGTGCCAGCAGCCCAGACAGGGTTTCGTATGGCTACACCTTC. The whole variable domain, remainder taken from reference TRBV3-1 and TRBJ1-2, is DTAVSQTPKYLVTQMGNDKSIKCEQNLGHDTMYWYKQDSKKFLKIMFSYNNKELIINETVPNRFSPKSPDKAHLNLHINSLELGDSAVYFCASSPDRVSYGYTFGSGTRLTVV.